What follows are 22 T cell receptor beta chains derived from one specimen sequenced in a study of blood T cell repertoires in COVID-19. TCRdb's table, derived via immunoSEQ multiplex PCR, lists solely in-frame clones and lacks some. Here the sample spans 54,000 or so clones, around 86% being singletons. Sequenced sample: peripheral blood. All receptors derive from a woman aged 55-75 years with acute or convalescent COVID-19.

The V call is TRBV5-5, the J call TRBJ1-2; possible D gene TRBD1, 5 bases. The CDR3 has 13 amino acids. Trimming stripped 4 bases from V and 3 bases from J, with 10 bases between. Germline V CDR1 and CDR2: SGHKS, YYEKEE (reference sequence). CDR3 nucleotides: TGTGCCAGCAGCATGACAGACGACTATGGCTACACCTTC. Translating it yields CASSMTDDYGYTF.

The genes are TRBV6-2 or TRBV6-3 and TRBJ1-2; 7 positions agree with TRBD1. The germline CDR1 and CDR2 sequences are MNHEY and SVGEGT. This CDR3 has 16 residues. V shed 5 bases, J shed 4 bases, and the junction held 13 bases outside the gene matches. The CDR3 sequence: CASSQARTGRGYGYTF. The CDR3 nucleotides are TGTGCCAGCAGTCAGGCCCGGACAGGTCGGGGCTATGGCTACACCTTC.

The CDR3 DNA is TGCAGCGTCTGGACTGCGAACACTGAAGCTTTCTTT. The encoded protein is CSVWTANTEAFF. The rearrangement links TRBV29-1 to TRBJ1-1, with D unresolved. The CDR3 contains 12 residues. Trimming removed 6 bases from V and 1 base from J, with 9 bases in between. Germline CDR1 and CDR2: SQVTM and ANQGSEA.

The chain combines TRBV7-3 with TRBJ2-1; D perhaps matches TRBD2 (6 bases). This CDR3 contains 13 residues. Deletions cut 3 bases from V and 7 bases from J, with 10 bases between. Germline V gene data show CDR1 as SGHTA and CDR2 as FQGTGA. CDR3 protein: CASSFGTPNEQFF. Written as DNA, the CDR3 is TGTGCCAGCAGCTTCGGGACTCCGAATGAGCAGTTCTTC. Using reference TRBV7-3 and TRBJ2-1 for the parts outside the CDR3, the full variable domain is GAGVSQTPSNKVTEKGKYVELRCDPISGHTALYWYRQSLGQGPEFLIYFQGTGAADDSGLPNDRFFAVRPEGSVSTLKIQRTERGDSAVYLCASSFGTPNEQFFGPGTRLTVL.

J is TRBJ1-5 and V is TRBV2, with D maybe TRBD1 (5 bases). CDR3 length equals 13 residues. CDR1 and CDR2 from the germline V gene are SNHLY and FYNNEI. V was shortened by 2 bases and J by 6 bases, with 8 bases between the two germline ends. The CDR3 coding sequence is TGTGCCAGCAGTGAACAGGGTGCTCAGCCCCAGCATTTT. Translation: CASSEQGAQPQHF.

The chain carries TRBV9 and TRBJ2-1; 9 bases fit TRBD2. Unmatched junction bases numbered 3, after V lost 0 bases and J lost 2 bases. The CDR3 contains 16 residues. Looked up from germline, CDR1 is SGDLS and CDR2 is YYNGEE. CDR3 nucleotides: TGTGCCAGCAGCGTAGGGGGCGGGAGGGCCTACAATGAGCAGTTCTTC. Translated: CASSVGGGRAYNEQFF.

V is TRBV24-1 and J is TRBJ2-5, with D uncertain. This CDR3 has 13 residues. The germline CDR1 and CDR2 sequences are KGHDR and SFDVKD. Between the trimmed V and J ends, which lost 5 bases and 1 base, there was a span of 7 bases. The CDR3 region is CATSAQPQETQYF. Here the CDR3 DNA reads TGTGCCACCAGTGCACAGCCCCAAGAGACCCAGTACTTC.

The chain carries TRBV9 and TRBJ2-3; the D gene is possibly TRBD1 (5 bases). Trimming left V 3 bases short and J 2 bases short, with 19 bases between. The CDR3 consists of 17 residues. CDR1 SGDLS and CDR2 YYNGEE come from the germline V gene. CDR3 in DNA: TGTGCCAGCAGCGCCAGGGATTGGCGGAGAACCACAGATACGCAGTATTTT. It translates to CASSARDWRRTTDTQYF.

This sequence joins TRBV19 and TRBJ2-2; no clear D. This CDR3 is 14 amino acids long. Germline V gene sequence: CDR1 LNHDA, CDR2 SQIVND (reference sequence). Trimming took 5 bases from V and 4 from J, leaving 11 bases between them. The CDR3 loop reads CASSSRQPTGELFF. CDR3 in DNA: TGTGCCAGTAGTTCGCGACAACCCACCGGGGAGCTGTTTTTT.

V is TRBV4-1 and J is TRBJ2-5, with 9 bases lining up with TRBD2. CDR3 length: 15 amino acids. CDR1 and CDR2 from the germline V gene are MGHRA and YSYEKL. V was clipped by 4 bases and J by 5 bases; unmatched bases: 8. The CDR3 here is CASSLLAGMGETQYF. CDR3 nucleotides: TGCGCCAGCAGCCTTCTAGCGGGAATGGGGGAGACCCAGTACTTC.

The V gene is TRBV9, the J gene TRBJ2-1, with a weak D call TRBD2 (5 bases). The CDR3 is 14 amino acids. V was pared by 4 bases and J by 8 bases, with 16 bases between. Germline V gives CDR1 SGDLS, CDR2 YYNGEE. CDR3 coding DNA: TGTGCCAGCAGCCAAGGTGGGAGTTCCGATGAGCAGTTCTTC. It translates to CASSQGGSSDEQFF.

The rearrangement joins TRBV19 to TRBJ2-7, with 8 bases identical to TRBD1. Looked up from germline, CDR1 is LNHDA and CDR2 is SQIVND (reference sequence). The CDR3 consists of 14 residues. The ends lost 5 bases at V and 6 bases at J; junction bases unmatched: 9. The CDR3 sequence: CASSPRQGFGEQYF. The CDR3 nucleotides read TGTGCCAGTAGTCCCCGACAGGGGTTTGGCGAGCAGTACTTC.

Only one count was recorded for this clone. The chain couples TRBV18 to TRBJ2-1; 11 nucleotides agree with TRBD2. V lost 3 bases, J lost 3 bases, and 4 bases stayed unmatched. CDR3 length equals 16 residues. Germline loops: CDR1 KGHSH, CDR2 LQKENI. The CDR3 is CASSPPGTSGYNEQFF. CDR3 DNA: TGTGCCAGCTCACCCCCCGGGACTAGCGGCTACAATGAGCAGTTCTTC.

The chain employs TRBV12-3 or TRBV12-4 and TRBJ1-3; 9 nucleotides agree with TRBD1. Germline trimming cut 5 bases from V and 7 bases from J; bases unmatched to any gene: 0. This CDR3 spans 12 amino acids. CDR3 sequence: CASSTGGNTIYF. The CDR3 DNA reads as TGTGCCAGCAGTACAGGGGGCAACACCATATATTTT.

This clone was seen more than once but under ten times. In DNA, the CDR3 is TGTGCCTGGAGAATTTTTGGAGGGGCGAACACTGAAGCTTTCTTT. As protein: CAWRIFGGANTEAFF. This chain links TRBV30 with TRBJ1-1; D possibly corresponds to TRBD1 (5 bases). Trimming stripped 3 bases from V and 1 base from J, with 15 bases between. The CDR3 consists of 15 residues. Germline V gene sequence: CDR1 GTSNPN, CDR2 SVGIG (reference sequence).

The chain links TRBV7-2 to TRBJ2-2; tentative D call: TRBD2 (6 bases). This CDR3 spans 15 amino acids. The V gene's germline CDR1 is SGHTA and CDR2 FQGNSA. Trimming took off 5 bases at V and 8 bases at J, with 18 bases between the two ends. The CDR3 bases are TGTGCCAGCAGCCCAACGGGACTTAGTGGGGGGGAGCTGTTTTTT. Protein product: CASSPTGLSGGELFF.

The gene calls are TRBV7-2 and TRBJ2-1; 9 nucleotides agree with TRBD2. V lost 1 base to trimming and J lost 3 bases; unmatched junction nucleotides: 1. From germline, CDR1 is SGHTA and CDR2 FQGNSA. This CDR3 region has 15 residues. DNA of the CDR3: TGTGCCAGCAGCTTAGGAGCGGGGGGCTACAATGAGCAGTTCTTC. It codes for CASSLGAGGYNEQFF.

The genes are TRBV5-1 and TRBJ1-4, with D tentatively TRBD1 (6 bases). The V end was cut by 1 base, the J end by 1 base, with 8 bases between. The CDR3 consists of 15 residues. The germline gives CDR1 SGHRS, CDR2 YFSETQ. The CDR3 coding sequence is TGCGCCAGCAGCTTGACAGGGCTAACTAATGAAAAACTGTTTTTT. Protein product: CASSLTGLTNEKLFF.

The chain joins TRBV7-5 to TRBJ2-7; TRBD1 reflects the table's D call only, with no check against the DNA. TRBV7-5 is a listed pseudogene. The CDR3 runs to 13 residues. CDR3 nucleotide sequence: TGTGCCCCTCGTGGGGACAACTCCTACGAGCAGTACTTC. It encodes CAPRGDNSYEQYF.

This rearrangement joins TRBV5-1 to TRBJ2-7; D may be TRBD1 (6 bases). Germline CDR1 reads SGHRS; CDR2 reads YFSETQ. The CDR3 has 13 amino acids. Trimming took 3 bases from V and 9 from J, leaving 16 bases between them. CDR3 DNA sequence: TGCGCCAGCAGCTCGACAGGAGCCACCGGGCAGTACTTC. Its protein is CASSSTGATGQYF.

This clone came up a few times. The rearrangement joins TRBV19 to TRBJ1-3; 7 bases align to TRBD1. CDR3 length: 16 amino acids. Germline trimming cut 6 bases from V and 0 bases from J; bases unmatched to any gene: 8. Germline lookup yields CDR1 LNHDA and CDR2 SQIVND (reference sequence). CDR3 sequence reads: CASSTIDRASGNTIYF. The CDR3 nucleotides read TGTGCCAGTAGCACTATCGACAGGGCCTCTGGAAACACCATATATTTT. Full variable domain (outside the CDR3, taken from reference TRBV19 and TRBJ1-3): DGGITQSPKYLFRKEGQNVTLSCEQNLNHDAMYWYRQDPGQGLRLIYYSQIVNDFQKGDIAEGYSVSREKKESFPLTVTSAQKNPTAFYLCASSTIDRASGNTIYFGEGSWLTVV.

This chain uses TRBV4-2 with TRBJ2-3, with a possible D match to TRBD2 (5 bases). Per the germline V gene, CDR1 is LGHNA and CDR2 is YNFKEQ. The CDR3 runs to 12 residues. V was shortened by 5 bases and J by 2 bases, with 5 bases between the two germline ends. The CDR3 nucleotides are TGTGCCAGCAGCGGACTCACAGATACGCAGTATTTT. Translating gives CASSGLTDTQYF.